The clone carrying this TCR beta chain has a count of ten or more. Its antigen is as yet unknown. MiXCR, run by TCRdb on the 5' RACE reads, gives a single entry per CDR3 protein. The sample holds a few hundred thousand distinct CDR3 sequences, around 9.6% seen once. This specimen comes from a study of identical twins. Study observations and caveats: Memory repertoires showed no such pattern, whereas abundant cord blood beta clonotypes carried fewer insertions.

J was trimmed by 4 bases and V by 4 bases; bases with no gene match: 5. The CDR3 contains 14 residues. Germline V gene data show CDR1 as SGHRS and CDR2 as YFSETQ. The same data also contributed to another study, on yellow fever vaccine responses in identical twins.

The sequencing sample was made of PBMCs. This chain connects TRBV5-1 to TRBJ2-1; 7 positions match TRBD1. The TCR comes from a woman younger than 35 in good health. The CDR3 DNA sequence: TGCGCCAGCAGCCCCCGGACAGGATACAATGAGCAGTTCTTC. This gives the protein CASSPRTGYNEQFF.